Below are 24 T cell receptor beta chains sequenced from a single sample in a study of blood T cell repertoires in COVID-19. Using immunoSEQ multiplex PCR, the repertoire was profiled, and TCRdb retains in-frame clones only, with some absent. The data hold tens of thousands of clones, with roughly four fifths observed a single time. Sequencing was carried out using peripheral blood. The receptors were sampled from an older woman with acute or convalescent COVID-19.

The chain has TRBV24-1 and TRBJ2-7; 7 bases map to TRBD2. The CDR3 length is 14 residues. J lost 4 bases, V lost 3 bases, and 5 bases had no gene match. Germline V gives CDR1 KGHDR, CDR2 SFDVKD. The CDR3 DNA reads as TGTGCCACCAGTGATCCCCGGGGGGATTACGAGCAGTACTTC. Residues: CATSDPRGDYEQYF.

This clone was counted between two and nine times. The CDR3 here is CASSRENTGELFF. In nucleotides, the CDR3 is TGCGCCAGCAGCCGGGAGAACACCGGGGAGCTGTTTTTT. The chain uses TRBV5-1 and TRBJ2-2; a weak D match, TRBD2 (5 bases). CDR1 is SGHRS and CDR2 is YFSETQ in the germline V gene. V lost 4 bases to trimming and J lost 1 base, with 5 bases between them. The CDR3 sequence is 13 residues long.

Written as DNA, the CDR3 is TGTGCCAGCTCACCAATGATTCTAGCGGGGGATTATGGTGCCAACGTCCTGACTTTC. This encodes CASSPMILAGDYGANVLTF. V is TRBV18 and J is TRBJ2-6; TRBD2 agrees at 10 bases. V lost 2 bases to trimming and J lost 7 bases; unmatched junction nucleotides: 14. The CDR3 runs 19 residues. Germline V gene lookup returns CDR1 KGHSH and CDR2 LQKENI.

J is TRBJ2-4 and V is TRBV3-1 (or the pseudogene TRBV3-2); the D gene is possibly TRBD2 (6 bases). V was shortened by 9 bases and J by 1 base, with 7 bases between the two germline ends. The CDR3 spans 12 residues. The V gene's germline CDR1 is LGHDT and CDR2 YNNKEL (reference sequence). The CDR3 sequence is CASGGAKNIQYF. CDR3 sequence (DNA): TGTGCCAGTGGGGGGGCCAAAAACATTCAGTACTTC.

The sample holds one count of this clone. The CDR3 sequence is CASSQDRHGGSTDTQYF. CDR3 bases: TGCGCCAGCAGCCAAGATCGACACGGGGGGAGCACAGATACGCAGTATTTT. The chain is built from TRBV4-1 and TRBJ2-3; 7 positions agree with TRBD2. CDR3 length equals 17 residues. In germline, CDR1 is MGHRA, CDR2 YSYEKL. V was clipped by 0 bases and J by 0 bases; unmatched bases: 6.

The DNA for the CDR3 is TGCAGCGCTCGACAGGGGGGTGAAGCTTTCTTT. The encoded protein is CSARQGGEAFF. V and J are TRBV29-1 and TRBJ1-1; 9 bases line up with TRBD1. The germline gives CDR1 SQVTM, CDR2 ANQGSEA. The CDR3 extends over 11 amino acids. With 7 bases clipped from V and 7 bases from J, the junction kept 4 bases outside the gene matches.

The V gene is TRBV10-2, the J gene TRBJ1-5; a possible D gene is TRBD1 (6 bases). This CDR3 spans 16 amino acids. CDR1 and CDR2 from the germline V gene are WSHSY and SAAADI. V lost 1 base to trimming and J lost 0 bases, with 10 bases between them. As DNA, the CDR3 is TGCGCCAGCAGTGAGTGGGGAGGGGGTAGCAATCAGCCCCAGCATTTT. This sequence encodes CASSEWGGGSNQPQHF.

The J gene is TRBJ1-1, the V gene TRBV5-6; D is possibly TRBD1 (5 bases). V was clipped by 1 base and J by 2 bases, with 12 bases between them. The CDR3 is made up of 15 amino acids. Germline-derived CDR1 and CDR2 are SGHDT and YYEEEE. The CDR3 region is CASSLQQGSNTEAFF. The DNA for the CDR3 is TGTGCCAGCAGCTTGCAGCAGGGATCTAACACTGAAGCTTTCTTT.

Only a few counts were recorded for this clone. The CDR3 reads CAISDLRGTEAFF. Here the CDR3 DNA reads TGTGCCATCAGTGATCTACGAGGCACTGAAGCTTTCTTT. The chain combines TRBV10-3 with TRBJ1-1; D unresolved. Looked up from germline, CDR1 is ENHRY and CDR2 is SYGVKD. The CDR3 spans 13 residues. Trimming pared 3 bases from V and 4 bases from J, leaving 9 bases between.

The rearrangement uses TRBV5-1 and TRBJ1-2; perhaps TRBD1 as D (6 bases). CDR1 and CDR2 (germline): SGHRS, YFSETQ. The CDR3 consists of 14 residues. Trimming cost V 4 bases and J 8 bases, with 18 bases left between them. The CDR3 here is CASSTEAQGPGYTF. The CDR3 DNA reads as TGCGCCAGCAGCACCGAAGCACAGGGACCCGGCTACACCTTC.

The J gene is TRBJ2-7, the V gene TRBV5-8; 9 bases are a match to TRBD2. V lost 1 base, J lost 2 bases, and 10 bases stayed unmatched. Germline CDR1 is SGHTS and CDR2 is YDEGEE. CDR3 length: 17 amino acids. The CDR3 protein is CASSLKAGGHIPYEQYF. The CDR3 DNA reads TGTGCCAGCAGCTTGAAAGCGGGGGGCCATATCCCCTACGAGCAGTACTTC.

This chain links TRBV4-1 with TRBJ2-3, with D perhaps TRBD1 (5 bases). V lost 0 bases and J 1 base, leaving 14 bases between the germline ends. The germline V gene has CDR1 MGHRA and CDR2 YSYEKL. The CDR3 runs to 17 residues. CDR3 sequence: CASSQDFRTTRTDTQYF. In DNA, the CDR3 is TGCGCCAGCAGCCAAGATTTTCGGACAACTCGCACAGATACGCAGTATTTT.

This CDR3 reads CASSPRDSLQPGNTIYF. The DNA of the CDR3 is TGTGCCAGCAGCCCAAGAGACAGCCTCCAACCCGGAAACACCATATATTTT. The chain couples TRBV9 to TRBJ1-3, with D possibly matching TRBD1 (5 bases). Looked up from germline, CDR1 is SGDLS and CDR2 is YYNGEE. Trimming took off 4 bases at V and 4 bases at J, with 21 bases between the two ends. The CDR3 has 17 residues.

The gene calls are TRBV2 and TRBJ2-1; 11 bases map to TRBD2. CDR1 is SNHLY, CDR2 FYNNEI, per germline. V lost 6 bases, J lost 6 bases, and 10 bases stayed unmatched. The CDR3 is 16 residues long. This CDR3 is CASRGLSGGAGNEQFF. The CDR3 DNA sequence: TGTGCCAGCAGAGGCCTTAGCGGGGGGGCTGGCAATGAGCAGTTCTTC.

This clone came up once. This chain joins TRBV6-2 or TRBV6-3 and TRBJ1-5, with 7 bases matching TRBD1. Trimming took 6 bases from V and 5 from J; bases not matched to a gene: 10. Germline V CDR1 and CDR2: MNHEY, SVGEGT. This CDR3 is 15 amino acids long. The CDR3 reads CASRYGQANYQPQHF. The DNA of the CDR3 is TGTGCCAGCAGATACGGACAGGCGAATTATCAGCCCCAGCATTTT.

The V and J genes are TRBV6-1 and TRBJ1-1; no definite D call. This CDR3 region has 13 residues. With 2 bases removed from V and 4 bases from J, the gap between germline ends came to 8 bases. The germline V gene has CDR1 MNHNS and CDR2 SASEGT. The CDR3 here is CASSEMVSTEAFF. CDR3 DNA sequence: TGTGCCAGCAGTGAAATGGTGAGCACTGAAGCTTTCTTT.

The chain joins TRBV2 to TRBJ1-6; TRBD1 matches 7 bases. Per germline, CDR1 SNHLY and CDR2 FYNNEI. This CDR3 has 14 residues. Trimming took 5 bases from V and 7 from J; bases not matched to a gene: 5. CDR3 in amino acids: CASSPTGLNSPLHF. In DNA form, the CDR3 reads TGTGCCAGCAGTCCGACAGGGCTAAATTCACCCCTCCACTTT.

This chain uses TRBV29-1 with TRBJ1-2; no firm D call. The CDR3 sequence is 12 residues long. Germline V gene data show CDR1 as SQVTM and CDR2 as ANQGSEA. With 4 bases removed from V and 8 bases from J, the gap between germline ends came to 14 bases. The chain's CDR3 is CSVGQSRLGYTF. The CDR3 coding sequence is TGCAGCGTTGGGCAAAGCAGGCTGGGCTACACCTTC.

This clone is labeled medium-sized (0.01 to 0.1%). The J gene is TRBJ1-1, the V gene TRBV29-1; perhaps TRBD1 as D (6 bases). V was clipped by 7 bases and J by 1 base, with 19 bases between them. The length of the CDR3 is 15 residues. The germline V gene encodes CDR1 SQVTM and CDR2 ANQGSEA. The CDR3 sequence: CSASGATGRNTEAFF. The CDR3 nucleotides read TGCAGCGCCTCCGGAGCTACAGGGAGGAACACTGAAGCTTTCTTT.

In this sample, this clone turned up once. This chain links TRBV19 with TRBJ2-5; TRBD1 aligns across 9 bases. V trimming: 8 bases; J trimming: 5 bases; junction bases outside the gene matches: 15. Germline V gene data show CDR1 as LNHDA and CDR2 as SQIVND (reference sequence). The CDR3 consists of 16 residues. The CDR3 DNA reads as TGTGCCAGTCGCGCCCCGCCGGGACAGGGACAGGAGACCCAGTACTTC. It encodes CASRAPPGQGQETQYF.

The rearrangement links TRBV10-3 to TRBJ1-1; possible D gene TRBD1, 6 bases. The V gene's germline CDR1 is ENHRY and CDR2 SYGVKD. The CDR3 extends over 14 amino acids. Trimming shortened V by 6 bases and J by 5 bases, and 16 bases separated the two germline ends. CDR3 residues: CAIRDDRFRTEAFF. Here the CDR3 DNA reads TGTGCCATCAGGGACGACAGGTTTCGGACTGAAGCTTTCTTT.

The V call is TRBV30, the J call TRBJ2-5; TRBD2 matches at 8 bases. Germline V lookup: CDR1 GTSNPN, CDR2 SVGIG (reference sequence). CDR3 length: 14 residues. The J segment lost 5 bases and the V segment lost 5 bases, leaving 10 bases of the junction unmatched. Written as DNA, the CDR3 is TGTGCCTGGGAACACGGGGGGGCTGGGGAGACCCAGTACTTC. It encodes CAWEHGGAGETQYF.

The V gene is TRBV6-1, the J gene TRBJ2-7, with 9 bases lining up with TRBD1. CDR3 length: 14 amino acids. Unmatched junction bases numbered 1, after V lost 3 bases and J lost 1 base. CDR1 is MNHNS and CDR2 is SASEGT in the germline V gene. CDR3 nucleotides: TGTGCCAGCAGTGAGGGACAGGGATCCTACGAGCAGTACTTC. Protein product: CASSEGQGSYEQYF.

The chain recombines TRBV19 with TRBJ1-1, with D possibly being TRBD1 (6 bases). Trimming stripped 3 bases from V and 1 base from J, with 9 bases between. The CDR3 is 14 amino acids. From germline, CDR1 is LNHDA and CDR2 SQIVND (reference sequence). The CDR3 coding sequence is TGTGCCAGTAGTATGGGGACACCGAACACTGAAGCTTTCTTT. Amino acid sequence: CASSMGTPNTEAFF.